These 24 T cell receptor beta chains originate from one sample sequenced in a study of radiotherapy plus CTLA-4 blockade in lung cancer. Profiled with immunoSEQ multiplex PCR; TCRdb holds only in-frame clones, not every one. The table lists roughly 86,000 clones, around 86% of them singletons, with 0.75% to 1% in the top ten. The starting material was peripheral blood, obtained from a patient treated with radiotherapy plus ipilimumab. The source is a human donor with non-small cell lung cancer who had stable disease on radiotherapy plus ipilimumab.

The V gene is TRBV9, the J gene TRBJ1-5; a possible D gene is TRBD1 (5 bases). V was clipped by 4 bases and J by 7 bases, with 15 bases between them. This CDR3 region has 14 residues. Germline CDR1 is SGDLS and CDR2 is YYNGEE. CDR3 DNA sequence: TGTGCCAGCAGCAGACAGCGTTCGGAGCAGCCCCAGCATTTT. Amino acids: CASSRQRSEQPQHF.

This chain uses TRBV7-9 with TRBJ2-3, with D perhaps TRBD2 (6 bases). Germline-derived CDR1 and CDR2 are SEHNR and FQNEAQ (reference sequence). The V end lost 2 bases, the J end lost 1 base, and 10 bases lay between the germline ends. CDR3 size: 15 residues. CDR3 amino acids: CASSLMRGRTDTQYF. In DNA form, the CDR3 reads TGTGCCAGCAGCTTAATGCGGGGACGCACAGATACGCAGTATTTT. Filled out from reference TRBV7-9 and TRBJ2-3, the complete variable domain reads DTGVSQNPRHKITKRGQNVTFRCDPISEHNRLYWYRQTLGQGPEFLTYFQNEAQLEKSRLLSDRFSAERPKGSFSTLEIQRTEQGDSAMYLCASSLMRGRTDTQYFGPGTRLTVL.

This clone has ten or more counts. The CDR3 nucleotides read TGTGCCAGCAGCTCTAGAGGGAATACGCAGTATTTT. It yields the protein CASSSRGNTQYF. The V call is TRBV7-8, the J call TRBJ2-3; TRBD2 might be the D (5 bases). Germline lookup yields CDR1 SGHVS and CDR2 FQNEAQ. The germline V and J ends were trimmed by 4 bases and 7 bases, with 9 bases remaining between them. This CDR3 is built from 12 residues.

This chain uses TRBV30 with TRBJ1-2; D remains unclear. Germline V gives CDR1 GTSNPN, CDR2 SVGIG (reference sequence). V dropped 4 bases and J dropped 5 bases, with 14 bases sitting between them. The CDR3 loop spans 13 amino acids. The CDR3 DNA reads TGTGCCTGGAATAGACGCAGGAGATATGGCTACACCTTC. The encoded protein is CAWNRRRRYGYTF.

This chain connects TRBV5-1 to TRBJ1-5; the match to TRBD1 covers 8 bases. The V and J ends lost 2 bases and 3 bases, in that order; junction bases with no gene match: 4. CDR1 and CDR2 from the germline V gene are SGHRS and YFSETQ. The CDR3 totals 15 residues. The CDR3, as DNA: TGCGCCAGCAGCTTAGACAGGGGCCCCAATCAGCCCCAGCATTTT. Amino acids: CASSLDRGPNQPQHF.

The chain combines TRBV9 with TRBJ2-1; tentatively, D is TRBD2 (6 bases). CDR1 is SGDLS, CDR2 YYNGEE, per germline. V was trimmed by 0 bases and J by 7 bases, leaving 14 bases between them. This CDR3 is 15 amino acids long. The CDR3 here is CASSVGGILGNEQFF. CDR3 bases: TGTGCCAGCAGCGTAGGCGGGATCCTGGGGAATGAGCAGTTCTTC.

The chain couples TRBV9 to TRBJ2-2; tentatively, D is TRBD1 (6 bases). V was cut by 0 bases and J by 6 bases, with 12 bases left in between. Looked up from germline, CDR1 is SGDLS and CDR2 is YYNGEE. The CDR3 totals 15 residues. The CDR3 spells CASSVVAGVAGELFF. The CDR3 nucleotides are TGTGCCAGCAGCGTAGTGGCAGGGGTAGCCGGGGAGCTGTTTTTT.

This clone was observed once. This sequence joins TRBV6-1 and TRBJ2-5; 7 nucleotides agree with TRBD1. Trimming at V came to 6 bases and at J to 4 bases, leaving 5 bases not matched to a gene. Germline V gives CDR1 MNHNS, CDR2 SASEGT. The CDR3 covers 13 residues. The CDR3 DNA follows: TGTGCCAGCAGGCCGACAGGGAGAGAGACCCAGTACTTC. It is translated as CASRPTGRETQYF.

J is TRBJ2-5 and V is TRBV7-2; the D gene is possibly TRBD1 (6 bases). Trimming pared 5 bases from V and 10 bases from J, leaving 23 bases between. The CDR3 is made up of 15 amino acids. The V gene's germline CDR1 is SGHTA and CDR2 FQGNSA. The CDR3 nucleotides read TGTGCCAGCAGCCGTTCCAGGGCTCCAACAGGGATCCAGTACTTC. Translated, it gives CASSRSRAPTGIQYF. The entire variable domain, with the rest obtained from reference TRBV7-2 and TRBJ2-5, is as follows: GAGVSQSPSNKVTEKGKDVELRCDPISGHTALYWYRQSLGQGLEFLIYFQGNSAPDKSGLPSDRFSAERTGGSVSTLTIQRTQQEDSAVYLCASSRSRAPTGIQYFGPGTRLLVL.

This chain joins TRBV4-1 and TRBJ1-1; TRBD1 agrees at 10 bases. CDR3 size: 15 residues. V lost 3 bases to trimming and J lost 0 bases; unmatched junction nucleotides: 1. The germline CDR1 and CDR2 sequences are MGHRA and YSYEKL. Written as DNA, the CDR3 is TGCGCCAGCAGCCAGACAGGGGGCCTGAACACTGAAGCTTTCTTT. Translation: CASSQTGGLNTEAFF.

The chain links TRBV6-1 to TRBJ1-2; maybe TRBD1 (5 bases). Germline assignment: CDR1 MNHNS and CDR2 SASEGT. The V and J ends lost 2 bases and 8 bases respectively, with 15 bases between them. The CDR3 runs 14 residues. The CDR3 loop reads CASSERGRVGGYTF. DNA of the CDR3: TGTGCCAGCAGTGAACGGGGGAGAGTTGGCGGCTACACCTTC.

V is TRBV7-9 and J is TRBJ2-2; possibly TRBD2 for D (6 bases). Germline V lookup: CDR1 SEHNR, CDR2 FQNEAQ (reference sequence). The CDR3 runs to 15 residues. V was clipped by 7 bases and J by 4 bases, with 16 bases between them. The CDR3 DNA sequence: TGTGCCAGCAACTCGAGGATCGGGGGCACCGGGGAGCTGTTTTTT. Protein product: CASNSRIGGTGELFF.

This chain connects TRBV7-6 to TRBJ2-3, with D unclear. The CDR3 totals 13 residues. Germline CDR1 and CDR2: SGHVS and FNYEAQ. V was trimmed by 5 bases and J by 6 bases, leaving 12 bases between them. CDR3 in DNA: TGTGCCAGCAGCCCTCGACTCGTGGATACGCAGTATTTT. Residues: CASSPRLVDTQYF.

This chain links TRBV6-1 with TRBJ2-2; D tentatively reads TRBD1 or TRBD2 (6 bases each). V lost 3 bases and J lost 11, with 19 bases in between. The germline V gene has CDR1 MNHNS and CDR2 SASEGT. The CDR3 extends over 15 amino acids. The CDR3 DNA is TGTGCCAGCAGTGATGCCTCGGGGGCGTGGGGAGAGCTGTTTTTT. Residues: CASSDASGAWGELFF.

This chain connects TRBV9 to TRBJ2-7; 10 bases fit TRBD2. The CDR3 sequence is 15 residues long. CDR1 and CDR2 from the germline V gene are SGDLS and YYNGEE. After removal of 4 bases from V and 5 bases from J, the junction contained 9 bases not matched to a gene. The CDR3 nucleotides read TGTGCCAGCAGCCGTTCTAGCGGGAGAGGCGACGAGCAGTACTTC. Residues: CASSRSSGRGDEQYF. Supplemented by reference TRBV9 and TRBJ2-7, the full variable domain reads DSGVTQTPKHLITATGQRVTLRCSPRSGDLSVYWYQQSLDQGLQFLIQYYNGEERAKGNILERFSAQQFPDLHSELNLSSLELGDSALYFCASSRSSGRGDEQYFGPGTRLTVT.

The chain combines TRBV7-2 with TRBJ1-1, with unresolved D. Germline-derived CDR1 and CDR2 are SGHTA and FQGNSA. This CDR3 has 15 amino acids. The ends were cut back, 5 bases at V and 8 bases at J, with 21 bases in the middle. Here the CDR3 reads CASSEVLGGVKEAFF. The DNA of the CDR3 is TGTGCCAGCAGCGAGGTCCTCGGCGGCGTGAAGGAAGCTTTCTTT.

This clone was observed once. Here the CDR3 reads CATQTGDSPLHF. The CDR3 coding sequence is TGCGCCACCCAGACAGGGGATTCACCCCTCCACTTT. The genes are TRBV10-2 and TRBJ1-6; 8 nucleotides match TRBD1. From germline, CDR1 is WSHSY and CDR2 SAAADI. This CDR3 has 12 residues. V dropped 10 bases and J dropped 8; count of bases not matched to a gene: 4.

The chain joins TRBV9 to TRBJ2-1, with D unresolved. V was clipped by 4 bases and J by 0 bases, with 8 bases between them. Germline CDR1 SGDLS, CDR2 YYNGEE. This CDR3 region has 14 residues. The CDR3, as DNA: TGTGCCAGCAGCCCCTCCAACTCCTACAATGAGCAGTTCTTC. As protein: CASSPSNSYNEQFF. The full variable domain, its missing parts supplied by reference TRBV9 and TRBJ2-1, is DSGVTQTPKHLITATGQRVTLRCSPRSGDLSVYWYQQSLDQGLQFLIQYYNGEERAKGNILERFSAQQFPDLHSELNLSSLELGDSALYFCASSPSNSYNEQFFGPGTRLTVL.

V is TRBV2 and J is TRBJ1-1; possibly TRBD1 for D (5 bases). The CDR3 has 15 residues. Germline CDR1 SNHLY, CDR2 FYNNEI. V lost 8 bases and J lost 1, with 17 bases in between. The CDR3 spells CASGDVVGGNTEAFF. The CDR3 coding sequence is TGTGCCAGCGGGGACGTTGTGGGGGGGAACACTGAAGCTTTCTTT.

The genes are TRBV29-1 and TRBJ2-7; D is possibly TRBD2 (6 bases). CDR3 length equals 15 residues. Germline assignment: CDR1 SQVTM and CDR2 ANQGSEA. The V end was cut by 4 bases, the J end by 3 bases, with 19 bases between. CDR3 residues: CSVGTSPGTFYEQYF. The CDR3 nucleotides are TGCAGCGTTGGAACCTCACCGGGGACTTTCTACGAGCAGTACTTC.

The gene calls are TRBV10-1 and TRBJ2-5, with 8 positions matching TRBD1. Germline V gene lookup returns CDR1 WNHNN and CDR2 SYGVQD (reference sequence). The CDR3 is 14 residues long. Unmatched junction bases numbered 3, after V lost 3 bases and J lost 3 bases. The CDR3 region is CASSDNRGEETQYF. DNA of the CDR3: TGCGCCAGCAGTGATAACAGGGGGGAAGAGACCCAGTACTTC.

This rearrangement joins TRBV19 to TRBJ2-3; possible D gene TRBD2, 6 bases. Germline values: CDR1 LNHDA, CDR2 SQIVND (reference sequence). Trimming took 5 bases from V and 0 from J, leaving 12 bases between them. This CDR3 spans 15 amino acids. The CDR3 here is CASSPQTRSTDTQYF. Written as DNA, the CDR3 is TGTGCCAGTAGTCCACAGACTAGGAGCACAGATACGCAGTATTTT.

The V call is TRBV4-1, the J call TRBJ2-1, with TRBD2 matching over 13 bases. Germline lookup yields CDR1 MGHRA and CDR2 YSYEKL. This CDR3 comprises 18 residues. Germline trimming cut 1 base from V and 4 bases from J; bases unmatched to any gene: 7. CDR3: CASSQVDMGLAGYNEQFF. CDR3 in DNA: TGCGCCAGCAGCCAAGTAGATATGGGACTAGCGGGATACAATGAGCAGTTCTTC.

The rearrangement uses TRBV4-1 and TRBJ1-3; 11 bases line up with TRBD1. Germline CDR1 is MGHRA and CDR2 is YSYEKL. The ends lost 3 bases at V and 1 base at J; junction bases unmatched: 8. The CDR3 covers 18 residues. The CDR3 sequence is CASSHRTGGTLSGNTIYF. Here the CDR3 DNA reads TGCGCCAGCAGCCACCGGACAGGGGGCACTTTATCTGGAAACACCATATATTTT.